This T cell receptor beta chain was retrieved from a study of CD8 T cells in ankylosing spondylitis. The study, taken as a whole, reports: Reports say disease-linked clones showed up significantly more in matched ankylosing spondylitis synovial fluid. Roughly eight highly homologous variants formed a TCR beta motif that appeared characteristic of ankylosing spondylitis blood.

TCRdb used MiXCR to reprocess the 5' RACE reads, holding one entry per CDR3 protein. This sample yields fewer than 450,000 distinct CDR3 sequences, of which roughly 18% are seen a single time; approximately 1% belongs to the top ten. The V gene's germline CDR1 is MNHEY and CDR2 SVGAGI. J lost 5 bases, V lost 7 bases, and 11 bases had no gene match. This CDR3 contains 16 residues. About this clonotype itself: What it binds is not known.

This TCR was sampled from a male donor with ankylosing spondylitis. Sequencing was performed on blood, either unsorted or a sorted T cell fraction (not recorded which). The chain recombines TRBV6-5 with TRBJ1-1; 12 bases line up with TRBD1. This CDR3 reads CASNSGTGGWLTEAFF. DNA for the CDR3: TGTGCCAGCAATTCCGGGACAGGGGGCTGGTTGACTGAAGCTTTCTTT.